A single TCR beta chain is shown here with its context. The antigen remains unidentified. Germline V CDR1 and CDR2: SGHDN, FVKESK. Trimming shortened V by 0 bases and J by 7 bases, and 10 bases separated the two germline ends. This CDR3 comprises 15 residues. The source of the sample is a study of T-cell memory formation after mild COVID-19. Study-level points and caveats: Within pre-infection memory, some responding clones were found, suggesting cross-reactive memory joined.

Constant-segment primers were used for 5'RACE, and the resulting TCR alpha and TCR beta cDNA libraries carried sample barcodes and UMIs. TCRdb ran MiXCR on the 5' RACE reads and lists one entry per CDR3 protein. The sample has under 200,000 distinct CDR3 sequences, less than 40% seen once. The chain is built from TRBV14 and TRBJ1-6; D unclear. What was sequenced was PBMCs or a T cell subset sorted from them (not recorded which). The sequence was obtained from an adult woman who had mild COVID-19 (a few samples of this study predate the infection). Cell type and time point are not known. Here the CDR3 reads CASSQDAGVNSPLHF. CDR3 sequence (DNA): TGTGCCAGCAGCCAAGACGCAGGCGTCAATTCACCCCTCCACTTT.